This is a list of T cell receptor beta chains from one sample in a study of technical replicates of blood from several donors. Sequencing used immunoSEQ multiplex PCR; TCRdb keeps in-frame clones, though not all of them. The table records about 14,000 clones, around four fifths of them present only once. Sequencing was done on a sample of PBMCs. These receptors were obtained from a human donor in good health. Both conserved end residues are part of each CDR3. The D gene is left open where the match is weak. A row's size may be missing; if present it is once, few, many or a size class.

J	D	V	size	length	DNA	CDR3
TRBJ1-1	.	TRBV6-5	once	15	TGTGCCAGCAGTTCCCCCTCGGGGGGCCACACTGAAGCTTTCTTT	CASSSPSGGHTEAFF
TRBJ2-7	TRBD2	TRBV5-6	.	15	TGTGCCAGCAGCCTACTAGCGTTTAGCTCCTACGAGCAGTACTTC	CASSLLAFSSYEQYF
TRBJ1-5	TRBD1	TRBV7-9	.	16	TGTGCCAGCAGCCGGCAGGGGGGCGCGGGCAATCAGCCCCAGCATTTT	CASSRQGGAGNQPQHF
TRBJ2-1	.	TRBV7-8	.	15	TGTGCCAGCAGCTTACTTCTTGGTTCTCGGGATGAGCAGTTCTTC	CASSLLLGSRDEQFF
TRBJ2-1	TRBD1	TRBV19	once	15	TGTGCCAGTAGGATACAGGGGAATCCCTACAATGAGCAGTTCTTC	CASRIQGNPYNEQFF
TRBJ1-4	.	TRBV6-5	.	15	TGTGCCAGCAGCACCGCGGGCACGCGGGATGAAAAACTGTTTTTT	CASSTAGTRDEKLFF
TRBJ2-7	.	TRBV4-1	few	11	TGCGCCAGCAGCCAAGATTCAGAGCAGTACTTC	CASSQDSEQYF
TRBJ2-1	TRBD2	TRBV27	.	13	TGTGCCAGCAACGGACTAGCTTACAATGAGCAGTTCTTC	CASNGLAYNEQFF
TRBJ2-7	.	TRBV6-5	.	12	TGTGCCAGCAGTCGCTCGGTATACGAGCAGTACTTC	CASSRSVYEQYF
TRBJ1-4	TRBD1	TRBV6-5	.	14	TGTGCCAGCAGCACGACAGGGGTTGGCGAAAAACTGTTTTTT	CASSTTGVGEKLFF
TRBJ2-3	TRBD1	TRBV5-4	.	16	TGTGCCAGCAGCATCCGGACAGGCCAGGCGACAGATACGCAGTATTTT	CASSIRTGQATDTQYF
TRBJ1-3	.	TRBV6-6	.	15	TGTGCCAGCAGTTACTCGTCGGAGCTGGGAAACACCATATATTTT	CASSYSSELGNTIYF
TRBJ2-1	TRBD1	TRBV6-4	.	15	TGTGCCAGCAGTGACTCGACAGGGGGCTACAATGAGCAGTTCTTC	CASSDSTGGYNEQFF
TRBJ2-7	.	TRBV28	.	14	TGTGCCAGCACCACTCCCACTAGGAGGTACGAGCAGTACTTC	CASTTPTRRYEQYF
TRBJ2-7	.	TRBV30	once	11	TGTGCCTGGAGTGGTAGCTACGAGCAGTACTTC	CAWSGSYEQYF
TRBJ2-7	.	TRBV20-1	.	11	TGCAGTACCTGGCCCGACTACGAGCAGTACTTC	CSTWPDYEQYF
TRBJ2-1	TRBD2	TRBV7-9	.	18	TGTGCCAGCAGCACCTCGGGACTAGCGGGAGGGCAGTACAATGAGCAGTTCTTC	CASSTSGLAGGQYNEQFF
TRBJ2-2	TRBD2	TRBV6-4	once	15	TGTGCCAGCAGTCCACTAGCGGGAGATCACGGGGAGCTGTTTTTT	CASSPLAGDHGELFF
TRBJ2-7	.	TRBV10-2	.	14	TGCGCCAGCAGTGAGTCTCTGGCGGCCTACGAGCAGTACTTC	CASSESLAAYEQYF
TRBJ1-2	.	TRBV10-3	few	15	TGTGCCATCAGTGAAAAGGGGCAAAGCTTCTATGGCTACACCTTC	CAISEKGQSFYGYTF
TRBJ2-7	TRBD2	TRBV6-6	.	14	TGTGCCAGCACTCCCTTTGGCGGGAGTATCGGGCAGTACTTC	CASTPFGGSIGQYF
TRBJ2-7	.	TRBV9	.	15	TGTGCCAGCAGCCCCCGTAGACAGGCAACCTACGAGCAGTACTTC	CASSPRRQATYEQYF
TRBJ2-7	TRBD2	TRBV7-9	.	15	TGTGCCAGCAGCTTAGCGGGACTAGTCTCCTACGAGCAGTACTTC	CASSLAGLVSYEQYF
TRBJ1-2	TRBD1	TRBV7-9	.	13	TGTGCCAGCAGCTCCGGGACAGGGAATGGCTACACCTTC	CASSSGTGNGYTF
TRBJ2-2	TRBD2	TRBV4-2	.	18	TGTGCCAGCAGCCAAGATAGGACTAGCGGGAGTGGCACCGGGGAGCTGTTTTTT	CASSQDRTSGSGTGELFF
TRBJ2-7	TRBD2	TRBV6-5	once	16	TGTGCCAGCAGTTACTCGGCTAGCGGGAGCTCCTACGAGCAGTACTTC	CASSYSASGSSYEQYF
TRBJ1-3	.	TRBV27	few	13	TGTGCCAGCAGTTTCCAACAGGGAAACACCATATATTTT	CASSFQQGNTIYF
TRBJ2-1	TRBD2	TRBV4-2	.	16	TGTGCCAGCAGCCAAGATCCTAGCGGGGCCTACAATGAGCAGTTCTTC	CASSQDPSGAYNEQFF
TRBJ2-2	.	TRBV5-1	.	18	TGCGCCAGCAGCTCCCCCCCGACAGGACCCTCGAACACCGGGGAGCTGTTTTTT	CASSSPPTGPSNTGELFF
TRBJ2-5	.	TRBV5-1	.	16	TGCGCCAGCACCACTACTCCTTTATTAGCGCGGGAGACCCAGTACTTC	CASTTTPLLARETQYF
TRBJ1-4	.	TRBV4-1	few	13	TGCGCCAGCAGCCTAACAACTAATGAAAAACTGTTTTTT	CASSLTTNEKLFF
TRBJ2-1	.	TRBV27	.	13	TGTGCCAGCAGTCCGAGGGCCTACAATGAGCAGTTCTTC	CASSPRAYNEQFF
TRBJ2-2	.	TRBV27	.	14	TGTGCCAGCAGCCGGAGGTTTGACACCGGGGAGCTGTTTTTT	CASSRRFDTGELFF
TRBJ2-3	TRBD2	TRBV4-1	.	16	TGCGCCAGCAGCCAACCGACTAGCGGGCCCACAGATACGCAGTATTTT	CASSQPTSGPTDTQYF
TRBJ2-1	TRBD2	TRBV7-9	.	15	TGTGCCAGCAGCTTCAAGGCGGGAGGGTCCAATGAGCAGTTCTTC	CASSFKAGGSNEQFF
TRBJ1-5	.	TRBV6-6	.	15	TGTGCCAGCAGCCCATACATTCTTAGCAATCAGCCCCAGCATTTT	CASSPYILSNQPQHF
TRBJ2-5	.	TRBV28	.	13	TGTGCCAGCAGTTTAGTAGTAAGAGAGACCCAGTACTTC	CASSLVVRETQYF
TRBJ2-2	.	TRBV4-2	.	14	TGTGCCAGCAGCCAAGATTTCAGCGCCGGGGAGCTGTTTTTT	CASSQDFSAGELFF
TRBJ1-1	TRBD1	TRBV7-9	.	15	TGTGCCAGCAGGCCTACAGGGGCCCTGAACACTGAAGCTTTCTTT	CASRPTGALNTEAFF
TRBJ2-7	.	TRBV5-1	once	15	TGCGCCAGCAGCTTGGTTCCGGTAACCCCCTACGAGCAGTACTTC	CASSLVPVTPYEQYF
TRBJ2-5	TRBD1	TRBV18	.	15	TGTGCCAGCTCACCACGAGGGGGCTCGGGGGAGACCCAGTACTTC	CASSPRGGSGETQYF
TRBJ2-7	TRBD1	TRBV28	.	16	TGTGCCAGCAGTCCCCAGGGGGCAGGGGGGCCCTACGAGCAGTACTTC	CASSPQGAGGPYEQYF
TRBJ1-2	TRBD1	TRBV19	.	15	TGTGCCAGTAGTCCGGGGACAGGGGGTTCCTATGGCTACACCTTC	CASSPGTGGSYGYTF
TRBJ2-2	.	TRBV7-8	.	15	TGTGCCAGCAGCTTATCCGGCGGAGACACCGGGGAGCTGTTTTTT	CASSLSGGDTGELFF
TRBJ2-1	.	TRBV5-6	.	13	TGTGCCAGCAGCTTCGAGGGATACAATGAGCAGTTCTTC	CASSFEGYNEQFF
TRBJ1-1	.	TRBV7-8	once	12	TGTGCCAGCAGCCCCGCAGGGTCTGAAGCTTTCTTT	CASSPAGSEAFF
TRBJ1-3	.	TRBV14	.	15	TGTGCCAGCAGCCAAGGGACAGTCTCTGGAAACACCATATATTTT	CASSQGTVSGNTIYF
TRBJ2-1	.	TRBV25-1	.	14	TGTGCCAGCAGTGACGGGAGCTCCTACAATGAGCAGTTCTTC	CASSDGSSYNEQFF
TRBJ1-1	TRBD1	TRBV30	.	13	TGTGCCTGGAGTAGGGGGCTTAACACTGAAGCTTTCTTT	CAWSRGLNTEAFF
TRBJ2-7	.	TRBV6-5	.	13	TGTGCCAGCAGTTACCGACAGAGGTACGAGCAGTACTTC	CASSYRQRYEQYF
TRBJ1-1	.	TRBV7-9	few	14	TGTGCCAGCAGAAGTCCTGGCAGTAACACTGAAGCTTTCTTT	CASRSPGSNTEAFF
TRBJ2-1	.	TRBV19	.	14	TGTGCCAGTAGCGTCGGGAGTTTATACAATGAGCAGTTCTTC	CASSVGSLYNEQFF
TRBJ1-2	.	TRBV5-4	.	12	TGTGCCAGCAGCTTAAAGGAGGGTGGCTACACCTTC	CASSLKEGGYTF
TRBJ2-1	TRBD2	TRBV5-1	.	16	TGCGCCAGCAGCTTGATCCGCAGCGGGAGGGCCGATGAGCAGTTCTTC	CASSLIRSGRADEQFF